Below are 23 T cell receptor beta chains sequenced from a single sample in a study of blood T cell repertoires in COVID-19. Sequencing used immunoSEQ multiplex PCR; TCRdb keeps in-frame clones, though not all of them. There are around 380,000 clones in the sample; roughly 86% occur only once, and 1% to 1.5% lies in the top ten. The sequencing sample was made of PBMCs or T cells enriched from blood (not recorded which). These receptors were obtained from a man aged 30-40 years who had recovered from COVID-19.

The V and J genes are TRBV6-5 and TRBJ2-3; 7 bases line up with TRBD2. CDR1 is MNHEY, CDR2 SVGAGI, per germline. The V gene end was trimmed by 2 bases and the J gene end by 2 bases; junction bases not matched to a gene: 4. CDR3 length: 15 residues. The CDR3 sequence: CASSYERGYTDTQYF. CDR3 sequence (DNA): TGTGCCAGCAGTTACGAGCGGGGATACACAGATACGCAGTATTTT.

The V and J genes are TRBV11-2 and TRBJ2-3; a weak D match, TRBD2 (6 bases). CDR3 length: 16 residues. V lost 2 bases and J lost 1, with 13 bases in between. Germline V gene data show CDR1 as SGHAT and CDR2 as FQNNGV. CDR3 coding DNA: TGTGCCAGCAGCTTACAACGGCGGGGAGGCACAGATACGCAGTATTTT. Residues: CASSLQRRGGTDTQYF.

V usage is TRBV19 and J usage is TRBJ1-3, with TRBD1 identical over 9 bases. Germline lookup yields CDR1 LNHDA and CDR2 SQIVND (reference sequence). J gave up 4 bases and V 7 bases, and 8 bases lay outside the gene matches. This CDR3 contains 15 residues. The DNA for the CDR3 is TGTGCCAGTACCTACAGGGGGCTCGCAGGAAACACCATATATTTT. Translated: CASTYRGLAGNTIYF.

The rearrangement joins TRBV6-2 or TRBV6-3 to TRBJ1-6; TRBD1 matches at 10 bases. Looked up from germline, CDR1 is MNHEY and CDR2 is SVGEGT. The CDR3 has 13 residues. V lost 5 bases, J lost 10 bases, and 2 bases stayed unmatched. The CDR3 DNA follows: TGTGCCAGCAGTGGGACAGGGGCATCACCCCTCCACTTT. Protein product: CASSGTGASPLHF.

CDR3 nucleotide sequence: TGTGCCATCAGGACCGGGACAGGGAGGTATGGCTACACCTTC. Its protein product is CAIRTGTGRYGYTF. The chain uses TRBV10-3 and TRBJ1-2; 9 bases line up with TRBD1. Germline V gives CDR1 ENHRY, CDR2 SYGVKD. The CDR3 runs to 14 residues. V lost 6 bases and J lost 5; bases outside the gene matches: 7.

V and J are TRBV5-6 and TRBJ1-4; possible D gene TRBD1, 5 bases. Trimming cost V 0 bases and J 6 bases, with 9 bases left between them. Per the germline V gene, CDR1 is SGHDT and CDR2 is YYEEEE. The CDR3 extends over 14 amino acids. The CDR3 region has the DNA TGTGCCAGCAGCTTGGGGGGCGATGATGAAAAACTGTTTTTT. Amino acid sequence: CASSLGGDDEKLFF.

The rearrangement uses TRBV3-1 (or the pseudogene TRBV3-2) and TRBJ2-2; possible D gene TRBD2, 5 bases. The germline V and J ends were trimmed by 0 bases and 1 base, with 6 bases remaining between them. Germline lookup yields CDR1 LGHDT and CDR2 YNNKEL (reference sequence). The CDR3 is 15 amino acids. CDR3 nucleotides: TGTGCCAGCAGCCAAGAGGACTGGAACACCGGGGAGCTGTTTTTT. Protein product: CASSQEDWNTGELFF.

This clone has only one observation. This sequence joins TRBV13 and TRBJ2-2, with no clear D. V was clipped by 5 bases and J by 3 bases, with 7 bases between them. Per the germline V gene, CDR1 is PRHDT and CDR2 is FYEKMQ (reference sequence). The CDR3 is 13 residues long. This CDR3 is CASSTEYTGELFF. The CDR3, as DNA: TGTGCCAGCAGCACAGAATACACCGGGGAGCTGTTTTTT.

This chain links TRBV30 with TRBJ1-1; D remains ambiguous. The V end was cut by 2 bases, the J end by 3 bases, with 10 bases between. Germline V CDR1 and CDR2: GTSNPN, SVGIG (reference sequence). This CDR3 has 13 amino acids. In DNA, the CDR3 is TGTGCCTGGAGTTTTGTGGGAGACACTGAAGCTTTCTTT. Translating it yields CAWSFVGDTEAFF.

This chain uses TRBV7-9 with TRBJ1-2; 10 bases map to TRBD1. The CDR3 covers 15 residues. CDR1 SEHNR and CDR2 FQNEAQ come from the germline V gene (reference sequence). V shed 1 base, J shed 10 bases, and the junction held 9 bases outside the gene matches. The CDR3 DNA follows: TGTGCCAGCAGCTTAGAGGTGGGACAGGGGTCAGTCTACACCTTC. Residues: CASSLEVGQGSVYTF.

This chain uses TRBV5-4 with TRBJ1-1; 9 bases are a match to TRBD1. Trimming cost V 0 bases and J 4 bases; bases outside gene matches: 4. CDR1 is SGHNT and CDR2 is YYREEE in the germline V gene (reference sequence). The CDR3 contains 15 residues. The CDR3 loop is CASSLADRGGTEAFF. The CDR3 DNA follows: TGTGCCAGCAGCTTGGCGGACAGGGGAGGCACTGAAGCTTTCTTT.

The CDR3 region is CASHRAGYTF. The CDR3 DNA reads TGTGCCAGTCATCGAGCTGGCTACACCTTC. This chain uses TRBV28 with TRBJ1-2, with D unresolved. Trimming took off 9 bases at V and 7 bases at J, with 9 bases between the two ends. Germline values: CDR1 MDHEN, CDR2 SYDVKM. CDR3 length: 10 residues.

The chain has TRBV6-5 and TRBJ2-5, with D possibly matching TRBD2 (5 bases). Trimming cost V 0 bases and J 2 bases, with 13 bases left between them. The CDR3 is made up of 16 amino acids. Per germline, CDR1 MNHEY and CDR2 SVGAGI. As DNA, the CDR3 is TGTGCCAGCAGTTACTCGTCCACGGGGAGTCAAGAGACCCAGTACTTC. It codes for CASSYSSTGSQETQYF.

There are a few counts of this clone. This sequence joins TRBV5-1 and TRBJ2-2; TRBD2 might be the D (6 bases). Germline V gene data show CDR1 as SGHRS and CDR2 as YFSETQ. The CDR3 is 15 amino acids. With 0 bases removed from V and 5 bases from J, the gap between germline ends came to 11 bases. This chain's CDR3 is CASSLAAGPTGELFF. The DNA for the CDR3 is TGCGCCAGCAGCTTGGCGGCGGGGCCAACCGGGGAGCTGTTTTTT.

The rearrangement links TRBV11-2 to TRBJ1-6, with D unresolved. The CDR3 length is 15 residues. In germline, CDR1 is SGHAT, CDR2 FQNNGV. Deletions cut 4 bases from V and 7 bases from J, with 14 bases between. The chain's CDR3 is CASSYSGGGNSPLHF. CDR3 coding DNA: TGTGCCAGCAGCTACTCGGGAGGAGGGAATTCACCCCTCCACTTT.

The chain's CDR3 is CASSTPGGAFF. The CDR3, as DNA: TGTGCCAGTAGTACTCCCGGCGGGGCTTTCTTT. The chain joins TRBV19 to TRBJ1-1; D unclear. Germline V gene data show CDR1 as LNHDA and CDR2 as SQIVND (reference sequence). Deletions cut 4 bases from V and 11 bases from J, with 11 bases between. This CDR3 comprises 11 residues.

The chain combines TRBV9 with TRBJ1-5; D gene unclear. The CDR3 is 14 residues long. Trimming pared 1 base from V and 0 bases from J, leaving 5 bases between. From germline, CDR1 is SGDLS and CDR2 YYNGEE. The CDR3 is CASSVTDSNQPQHF. The CDR3 coding sequence is TGTGCCAGCAGCGTAACTGATAGCAATCAGCCCCAGCATTTT.

The CDR3 DNA reads as TGTGCCAGCAGCCCGGGACAGGGTTATAATTCACCCCTCCACTTT. This encodes CASSPGQGYNSPLHF. The J gene is TRBJ1-6, the V gene TRBV7-8; 9 bases are a match to TRBD1. The J segment lost 4 bases and the V segment lost 5 bases, leaving 3 bases of the junction unmatched. This CDR3 region has 15 residues. Germline V gives CDR1 SGHVS, CDR2 FQNEAQ.

The chain employs TRBV5-4 and TRBJ1-6, with D perhaps matching TRBD1 (5 bases). The germline gives CDR1 SGHNT, CDR2 YYREEE (reference sequence). The CDR3 totals 16 residues. Between the trimmed V and J ends, which lost 5 bases and 5 bases, there was a span of 17 bases. The CDR3 nucleotides are TGTGCCAGCAGTCTCGACAGCCATACTAATAATTCACCCCTCCACTTT. It translates to CASSLDSHTNNSPLHF.

This sequence joins TRBV12-3 or TRBV12-4 and TRBJ1-2; tentative D call: TRBD1 (5 bases). The CDR3 has 13 residues. Trimming took 4 bases from V and 3 from J, leaving 9 bases between them. In nucleotides, the CDR3 is TGTGCCAGCAGTTCTCAGGGATACTATGGCTACACCTTC. This encodes CASSSQGYYGYTF.

V gene TRBV30 combines with J gene TRBJ1-1, with D possibly TRBD1 on 6 matching bases. The germline V gene encodes CDR1 GTSNPN and CDR2 SVGIG (reference sequence). V lost 7 bases to trimming and J lost 2 bases, with 14 bases between them. This CDR3 has 13 amino acids. CDR3 amino acids: CAFSGTTNTEAFF. CDR3 in DNA: TGTGCCTTCTCCGGGACAACTAACACTGAAGCTTTCTTT. Using reference TRBV30 and TRBJ1-1 for the parts outside the CDR3, the full variable domain is SQTIHQWPATLVQPVGSPLSLECTVEGTSNPNLYWYRQAAGRGLQLLFYSVGIGQISSEVPQNLSASRPQDRQFILSSKKLLLSDSGFYLCAFSGTTNTEAFFGQGTRLTVV.

The V and J genes are TRBV6-5 and TRBJ1-2; D might be TRBD1 (5 bases). The CDR3 loop spans 14 amino acids. V shed 5 bases and J shed 4 bases, with 14 bases lying between them. The germline V gene has CDR1 MNHEY and CDR2 SVGAGI. The CDR3 nucleotides are TGTGCCAGCAGTAAGGACAAGCCTCCCTATGGCTACACCTTC. It translates to CASSKDKPPYGYTF.

The rearrangement links TRBV12-5 to TRBJ1-2; D unclear. This CDR3 spans 16 amino acids. In germline, CDR1 is LGHNT, CDR2 FRNRAP. The V end was cut by 0 bases, the J end by 4 bases, with 15 bases between. The CDR3 sequence: CASGLVLYGLGYGYTF. The CDR3, as DNA: TGTGCTAGTGGTTTGGTACTCTACGGTCTAGGCTATGGCTACACCTTC.